Below, 17 T cell receptor beta chains from the same sample are listed, as sequenced in a study of shared clonotypes between healthy human individuals. The data were produced by immunoSEQ multiplex PCR, yet TCRdb's version contains in-frame clones alone and is incomplete. The repertoire holds some 2.3 million clones, over 90% seen once, with roughly 0.36% in the top ten. The sample taken for sequencing was naive CD4+ T cells from PBMCs. Documented subset: CD45RA+ positively selected. These TCRs come from a man aged 18-30 years in good health. Some clones in this sample may be carry-over from other donors' samples.

The chain is built from TRBV27 and TRBJ2-3, with D possibly being TRBD1 or TRBD2 (5 bases each). This CDR3 contains 13 residues. Trimming stripped 5 bases from V and 5 bases from J, with 11 bases between. Looked up from germline, CDR1 is MNHEY and CDR2 is SMNVEV (reference sequence). The CDR3 region has the DNA TGTGCCAGCAGTGGGGCACTAGGAGATACGCAGTATTTT. As protein: CASSGALGDTQYF.

This rearrangement joins TRBV30 to TRBJ2-1; TRBD2 matches 8 bases. V dropped 1 base and J dropped 6; count of bases not matched to a gene: 8. Germline V gives CDR1 GTSNPN, CDR2 SVGIG (reference sequence). The CDR3 length is 15 residues. The CDR3 sequence: CAWSASGLAINEQFF. In nucleotides, the CDR3 is TGTGCCTGGAGTGCTTCCGGACTAGCCATCAATGAGCAGTTCTTC. Full variable domain (remainder filled in from reference TRBV30 and TRBJ2-1): SQTIHQWPATLVQPVGSPLSLECTVEGTSNPNLYWYRQAAGRGLQLLFYSVGIGQISSEVPQNLSASRPQDRQFILSSKKLLLSDSGFYLCAWSASGLAINEQFFGPGTRLTVL.

J is TRBJ2-5 and V is TRBV5-4; 8 positions match TRBD1. Germline lookup yields CDR1 SGHNT and CDR2 YYREEE (reference sequence). V trimming: 4 bases; J trimming: 5 bases; junction bases outside the gene matches: 16. There are 17 residues in the CDR3. The CDR3 spells CASSPPPGRGQGETQYF. In DNA, the CDR3 is TGTGCCAGCAGCCCACCCCCCGGCAGGGGGCAGGGGGAGACCCAGTACTTC. The full variable domain, rest sourced from reference TRBV5-4 and TRBJ2-5, is ETGVTQSPTHLIKTRGQQVTLRCSSQSGHNTVSWYQQALGQGPQFIFQYYREEENGRGNFPPRFSGLQFPNYSSELNVNALELDDSALYLCASSPPPGRGQGETQYFGPGTRLLVL.

This chain links TRBV5-1 with TRBJ2-2; weak D call: TRBD1 (6 bases). Between the trimmed V and J ends, which lost 0 bases and 0 bases, there was a span of 12 bases. This CDR3 comprises 17 residues. The germline gives CDR1 SGHRS, CDR2 YFSETQ. CDR3: CASSLGAGDANTGELFF. The CDR3 DNA follows: TGCGCCAGCAGCTTGGGTGCAGGGGACGCGAACACCGGGGAGCTGTTTTTT.

The chain joins TRBV28 to TRBJ2-7; 11 bases line up with TRBD1. The junction had 10 bases not matched to a gene; V was cut back by 5 bases and J by 7 bases. This CDR3 spans 15 amino acids. CDR1 and CDR2 from the germline V gene are MDHEN and SYDVKM. The CDR3 loop is CASSPRDRGSGEQYF. The CDR3 bases are TGTGCCAGCAGTCCAAGGGACAGGGGGTCGGGGGAGCAGTACTTC.

The chain couples TRBV5-4 to TRBJ2-2, with a weak D call TRBD2 (6 bases). The germline CDR1 and CDR2 sequences are SGHNT and YYREEE (reference sequence). The CDR3 length is 16 residues. V shed 0 bases and J shed 3 bases, with 12 bases lying between them. Here the CDR3 DNA reads TGTGCCAGCAGCTTGGGGAGGGACCCCGACACCGGGGAGCTGTTTTTT. Protein: CASSLGRDPDTGELFF.

The chain carries TRBV5-1 and TRBJ2-3, with a tentative D call TRBD2 (6 bases). Trimming took 3 bases from V and 3 from J, leaving 17 bases between them. The CDR3 contains 16 residues. CDR1 SGHRS and CDR2 YFSETQ come from the germline V gene. In nucleotides, the CDR3 is TGCGCCAGCAGCTCCCTACCGGGAGTGGTGACAGATACGCAGTATTTT. Encoded protein: CASSSLPGVVTDTQYF.

This chain uses TRBV5-1 with TRBJ2-7, with a possible D match to TRBD2 (6 bases). V lost 0 bases to trimming and J lost 3 bases, with 19 bases between them. Germline assignment: CDR1 SGHRS and CDR2 YFSETQ. The CDR3 runs 17 residues. The CDR3 loop reads CASSLVGGAGRGYEQYF. In DNA form, the CDR3 reads TGCGCCAGCAGCTTGGTTGGTGGTGCGGGACGGGGCTACGAGCAGTACTTC.

The J gene is TRBJ2-1, the V gene TRBV10-3; 7 bases match TRBD2. V dropped 9 bases and J dropped 8; count of bases not matched to a gene: 16. CDR1 is ENHRY and CDR2 is SYGVKD in the germline V gene. There are 15 residues in the CDR3. CDR3 DNA sequence: TGTGCCATTGGCCCCAAGGGCGGGAGTCTCCATGAGCAGTTCTTC. As protein: CAIGPKGGSLHEQFF.

The CDR3 sequence is CASSEEFLNTIYF. The CDR3, as DNA: TGTGCCAGCAGTGAGGAGTTTTTAAACACCATATATTTT. The chain is built from TRBV2 and TRBJ1-3; D gene uncertain. Germline CDR1 SNHLY, CDR2 FYNNEI. This CDR3 has 13 amino acids. The V end lost 3 bases, the J end lost 6 bases, and 9 bases lay between the germline ends.

The V gene is TRBV7-2, the J gene TRBJ2-5; D perhaps matches TRBD1 (5 bases). Germline V lookup: CDR1 SGHTA, CDR2 FQGNSA. The length of the CDR3 is 14 residues. Between the trimmed V and J ends, which lost 3 bases and 0 bases, there was a span of 8 bases. The CDR3 is CASSLQGYQETQYF. CDR3 in DNA: TGTGCCAGCAGCTTGCAGGGATACCAAGAGACCCAGTACTTC.

CDR3 in DNA: TGTGCCAGCAGCTTTTCCGGGGGCGGCTATGGCTACACCTTC. It translates to CASSFSGGGYGYTF. V is TRBV5-4 and J is TRBJ1-2, with D perhaps TRBD1 (6 bases). V dropped 2 bases and J dropped 4 bases, with 12 bases sitting between them. CDR1 is SGHNT, CDR2 YYREEE, per germline (reference sequence). The CDR3 runs to 14 residues.

The J gene is TRBJ1-1, the V gene TRBV5-1; D is perhaps TRBD1 (6 bases). CDR3 length: 15 residues. Germline assignment: CDR1 SGHRS and CDR2 YFSETQ. Trimming took 4 bases from V and 0 from J, leaving 13 bases between them. The CDR3 sequence: CASSRGVQMNTEAFF. CDR3 coding DNA: TGCGCCAGCAGCAGGGGGGTACAGATGAACACTGAAGCTTTCTTT.

The J gene is TRBJ2-7, the V gene TRBV5-6; 7 bases fit TRBD1. CDR1 and CDR2 from the germline V gene are SGHDT and YYEEEE. V shed 4 bases and J 2 bases; nucleotides not matched to a gene: 3. The CDR3 is made up of 13 amino acids. This CDR3 reads CASSRTGPYEQYF. The CDR3 nucleotides read TGTGCCAGCAGCAGGACAGGACCCTACGAGCAGTACTTC.

J is TRBJ2-2 and V is TRBV7-9; 9 bases line up with TRBD2. Per germline, CDR1 SEHNR and CDR2 FQNEAQ (reference sequence). Trimming removed 6 bases from V and 5 bases from J; junction bases left unmatched: 16. This CDR3 region has 18 residues. DNA for the CDR3: TGTGCCAGCAGACCCGATAGCGGGAGAAGGAGTAGGACCGGGGAGCTGTTTTTT. Protein sequence: CASRPDSGRRSRTGELFF.

V usage is TRBV2 and J usage is TRBJ2-5; possibly TRBD2 for D (6 bases). This CDR3 region has 12 residues. CDR1 is SNHLY and CDR2 is FYNNEI in the germline V gene. The germline V and J ends were trimmed by 6 bases and 5 bases, with 10 bases remaining between them. CDR3 in amino acids: CASSRGWETQYF. The CDR3 DNA sequence: TGTGCCAGCAGCCGGGGGTGGGAGACCCAGTACTTC.

The chain couples TRBV2 to TRBJ1-1; D is unclear. Looked up from germline, CDR1 is SNHLY and CDR2 is FYNNEI. The CDR3 consists of 13 residues. V was shortened by 8 bases and J by 2 bases, with 12 bases between the two germline ends. The CDR3 reads CASGEDSNTEAFF. CDR3 bases: TGTGCCAGCGGCGAGGACTCAAACACTGAAGCTTTCTTT.